This T cell receptor beta chain is drawn from a study of control samples from healthy donors and cancer patients. Libraries were prepared by immunoSEQ multiplex PCR; TCRdb keeps only in-frame clonotypes and omits some of them. The top ten hold 1% of the sample, which has around 150,000 clones, nearly 96% seen once. Germline values: CDR1 SNHLY, CDR2 FYNNEI. The J segment lost 3 bases and the V segment lost 7 bases, leaving 7 bases of the junction unmatched. The CDR3 is 14 residues long. This TCR was sampled from a woman aged 25 to 39 in good health. Sequenced input: blood. The rearrangement uses TRBV2 and TRBJ1-1; 8 positions agree with TRBD1. CDR3 residues: CASNPLDRDTEAFF. CDR3 bases: TGTGCCAGCAACCCTTTGGACAGGGACACTGAAGCTTTCTTT.